Given below is one TCR beta chain in context. The junction does not match germline at one end; this may be a read error. This CDR3 contains 15 residues. CDR1 and CDR2 from the germline V gene are SGHRS and YFSETQ. The source of the sample is a study of technical replicates of blood from a few donors. The method was immunoSEQ multiplex PCR; TCRdb's version includes in-frame clones alone and lacks a portion of them. The sample includes more than 90,000 clones, 96% of them seen just once. The TCR sequence derives from a human donor in good health. Sequenced input: T cells isolated from PBMCs. V gene TRBV5-1 combines with J gene TRBJ2-1; 9 positions agree with TRBD1. The CDR3 is CASSLGTGVYSEQFF. CDR3 nucleotides: TGCGCCAGCAGCTTGGGGACAGGGGTATACAGTGAGCAGTTCTTC.